One sample yielded the 10 T cell receptor beta chains listed below, sequenced in a study of blood T cells in healthy people across ages. It was with a sample-barcoded 5' primer and a J-beta primer mix that a second PCR of roughly 7 to 12 cycles was run. From the 5' RACE reads, TCRdb called clonotypes with MiXCR, one entry per CDR3 protein. The sample has around 800,000 distinct CDR3 sequences, roughly 25% seen once. The sample also formed part of further work on T cells of mothers and their children.

Sequencing was performed on blood. Receptor source: a boy younger than 18 in good health.

The chain is built from TRBV6-5 and TRBJ2-7; D unclear. Germline V gives CDR1 MNHEY, CDR2 SVGAGI. CDR3 length: 15 amino acids. V was shortened by 5 bases and J by 6 bases, with 20 bases between the two germline ends. The DNA for the CDR3 is TGTGCCAGCAGTGACCGGACGGACCCTCAAAGCGAGCAGTACTTC. Translated: CASSDRTDPQSEQYF.

This chain's CDR3 is CASSEALEGAREQYF. The CDR3 DNA reads as TGTGCCAGCAGTGAAGCGCTGGAGGGGGCAAGGGAGCAGTACTTC. The rearrangement uses TRBV6-1 and TRBJ2-5; D might be TRBD1 (7 bases). CDR1 and CDR2 from the germline V gene are MNHNS and SASEGT. Between the trimmed V and J ends, which lost 0 bases and 11 bases, there was a span of 19 bases. The CDR3 has 15 residues.

J is TRBJ2-3 and V is TRBV25-1; 11 bases match TRBD2. V gave up 8 bases and J gave up 1 base; unmatched junction bases: 2. Per the germline V gene, CDR1 is MGHDK and CDR2 is SYGVNS. The CDR3 runs 14 residues. The CDR3 reads CASQLAGGTDTQYF. The CDR3 DNA follows: TGTGCCAGCCAACTAGCGGGGGGCACAGATACGCAGTATTTT.

The V gene is TRBV9, the J gene TRBJ1-6; weak D call: TRBD1 (5 bases). Trimming left V 4 bases short and J 10 bases short, with 18 bases between. This CDR3 contains 15 residues. Germline CDR1 SGDLS, CDR2 YYNGEE. The DNA of the CDR3 is TGTGCCAGCAGCCCAAGAGGGGTAGGCGGCTCACCCCTCCACTTT. It codes for CASSPRGVGGSPLHF.

The gene calls are TRBV7-2 and TRBJ2-5; D is unresolved. The CDR3 length is 15 residues. V was cut by 0 bases and J by 2 bases, with 10 bases left in between. CDR1 and CDR2 (germline): SGHTA, FQGNSA. The DNA of the CDR3 is TGTGCCAGCAGCTTAGCGCCGGGCAGGCAAGAGACCCAGTACTTC. As protein: CASSLAPGRQETQYF.

The gene calls are TRBV12-5 and TRBJ2-7, with 7 bases lining up with TRBD2. Germline trimming cut 3 bases from V and 0 bases from J; bases unmatched to any gene: 5. The CDR3 has 15 residues. CDR1 and CDR2 (germline): LGHNT, FRNRAP. The CDR3 spells CASGFGGGSSYEQYF. CDR3 coding DNA: TGTGCTAGTGGTTTTGGCGGGGGAAGCTCCTACGAGCAGTACTTC.

This clonotype was observed a few times. The genes are TRBV12-3 or TRBV12-4 and TRBJ1-2; D is perhaps TRBD1 (6 bases). The CDR3 extends over 13 amino acids. Trimming left V 3 bases short and J 4 bases short, with 9 bases between. In nucleotides, the CDR3 is TGTGCCAGCAGTTTCGGGGGGGCCTATGGCTACACCTTC. Encoded protein: CASSFGGAYGYTF.

The chain couples TRBV20-1 to TRBJ2-3, with 7 bases matching TRBD1. V trimming: 6 bases; J trimming: 4 bases; junction bases outside the gene matches: 4. From germline, CDR1 is DFQATT and CDR2 SNEGSKA (reference sequence). The CDR3 is 12 amino acids. CDR3 sequence (DNA): TGCAGTGCGCAGGGACAGTCAGATACGCAGTATTTT. Its protein is CSAQGQSDTQYF.

This clonotype was seen a few times. V is TRBV9 and J is TRBJ1-2; 7 nucleotides match TRBD1. The V and J ends lost 4 bases and 1 base, in that order; junction bases with no gene match: 7. The germline V gene encodes CDR1 SGDLS and CDR2 YYNGEE. This CDR3 contains 15 residues. The CDR3 reads CASSPEGQINYGYTF. CDR3 nucleotides: TGTGCCAGCAGCCCCGAGGGACAGATTAACTATGGCTACACCTTC.

This chain links TRBV6-5 with TRBJ2-1; possible D gene TRBD1, 6 bases. CDR1 is MNHEY, CDR2 SVGAGI, per germline. Trimming removed 7 bases at V and 0 bases at J, with 13 bases between. This CDR3 is built from 15 residues. CDR3 nucleotide sequence: TGTGCCAGCACTGACGGACAGAGCTCCTACAATGAGCAGTTCTTC. Residues: CASTDGQSSYNEQFF.